This T cell receptor (beta chain) was obtained from a study of blood T cell repertoires in COVID-19 (dated by TCRdb to about 2020). With respect to the entire study: Samples from collaborators originated in the United States, Italy and Spain and spanned both the acute and convalescent phases of COVID-19. Sample metadata almost always included a de-identified subject ID, COVID-19 status, age in years and sex. The samples were drawn from the first 160 participants of the ongoing ImmuneRACE study and from roughly 1,300 subjects provided by 6 global collaborators. Where available, HLA class I and class II types were taken from metadata supplied by the sample provider and were not determined by assay-based typing. The prospective study material was composed of cDNA or gDNA derived from T cells, B-cell-depleted T cells, or PBMCs. The repertoires were made available in a free public database intended to serve as a resource for research on the immune response to SARS-CoV-2. The dataset comprised deeply sampled blood TCRbeta repertoires from subjects exposed to, actively infected with, or recovered from COVID-19.

The immunoSEQ Assay, a bias-controlled multiplex PCR, was used to amplify TCRbeta CDR3 regions from genomic DNA. Per the original workflow: Nucleated cell counts per sample were estimated from amplification of reference gene primers within the assay. To quantify the absolute abundance of each unique TCRbeta CDR3 rearrangement, sequence reads were collapsed and filtered. For each sample, productive Simpson clonality was calculated as the square root of Simpson's diversity index across productive rearrangements. The source is immuneACCESS, and TCRdb retained only in-frame sequences with V and J called. Part of the clones is not carried over; for the studies checked, unresolved V genes explain less than half of this, and the remainder is unexplained. V and J calls and clone size are copied from that table; D and trimming were computed from the DNA. This sample lists 65,000 to 80,000 clones; around nine tenths were detected once. The top ten clonotypes cover under 6.5% of the sample.

The full study reports these points: The quantity of clinical and demographic metadata differed by source and by participant and was supplied without curation.

From cysteine to phenylalanine, the CDR3 is 17 amino acids long. Left in the record is the CDR3 DNA by itself, 51 bases read in frame from the first base. CDR1 and CDR2 are read off the germline V gene as SGHDT and YYEEEE. V is clipped by 3 bases and J by 0 bases, and the sequence between their germline boundaries is 13 bases long. Each collaborating institution followed its own protocols to collect whole blood in K2EDTA tubes. For TCRbeta analysis, collaborators shipped samples as frozen whole blood, isolated PBMCs, or DNA extracted from either of those sample types. Note on this clone: Its antigen is currently not known. Nothing much larger sits one base from this clone, and base qualities are not available.

The sequence was collected from a human donor in a cohort sampled during active COVID-19. What was sequenced was peripheral blood. The sequence joins TRBV5-6 to TRBJ1-6; possibly the D gene is TRBD1, per 6 matching bases. The CDR3 reads CASSYRESGSYNSPLHF. In nucleotide form, the sequence is TGTGCCAGCAGCTACAGGGAATCAGGCTCCTATAATTCACCCCTCCACTTT.